Listed below are T cell receptor beta chains from one sample, sequenced in a study of identical twins. TCRdb processed the 5' RACE reads anew with MiXCR; each CDR3 protein has one entry. The sample lists about 490,000 distinct CDR3 sequences, roughly 15% occurring once. These data also formed part of another study, on yellow fever vaccine responses in identical twins.

Sequenced sample: CD4+ T cells sorted from blood. The receptors stem from a woman aged 18-29 years in good health. The CDR3 runs from the conserved cysteine through the conserved F or W. A D gene is named only where the DNA matches it firmly. Clone sizes are given selectively: once, few, many, or a class where the clone is expanded.

cdr3_aa cdr3_nt d_call v_call clone_size j_call
CASRVASYNEQFF TGTGCCAGCAGAGTGGCCTCCTACAATGAGCAGTTCTTC - TRBV6-1 few TRBJ2-1
CASSGQGSSDTQYF TGTGCCAGCAGTGGACAGGGTTCGTCAGATACGCAGTATTTT TRBD1 TRBV6-1 - TRBJ2-3
CASSEDRASAETQYF TGTGCCAGCAGCGAAGACCGGGCTAGCGCAGAGACCCAGTACTTC - TRBV3-1 few TRBJ2-5
CAISESPTSNYGYTF TGTGCCATCAGTGAGTCCCCGACATCCAACTATGGCTACACCTTC - TRBV10-3 many TRBJ1-2
CASRGAGIFGYTF TGTGCCAGCCGAGGAGCCGGCATATTTGGCTACACCTTC - TRBV27 few TRBJ1-2
CASSPQPRDEQFF TGCGCCAGCAGCCCCCAACCTAGGGATGAGCAGTTCTTC - TRBV5-1 - TRBJ2-1
CATSDEGLAGGNEQFF TGTGCCACCAGTGATGAAGGACTAGCGGGGGGTAATGAGCAGTTCTTC TRBD2 TRBV24-1 few TRBJ2-1
CASSERWGYTEAFF TGTGCCAGCAGTGAGCGATGGGGGTACACTGAAGCTTTCTTT - TRBV6-1 - TRBJ1-1
CSAGDSQETQYF TGCAGTGCCGGGGACAGCCAAGAGACCCAGTACTTC TRBD1 TRBV20-1 - TRBJ2-5
CASSSLSNTDTQYF TGCGCCAGCAGCTCGCTATCGAACACAGATACGCAGTATTTT - TRBV5-1 - TRBJ2-3
CASSQVRGNTIYF TGTGCCAGCAGCCAAGTCAGGGGAAACACCATATATTTT - TRBV3-1 many TRBJ1-3
CSASRDSNTEAFF TGCAGTGCTAGCAGGGACAGCAACACTGAAGCTTTCTTT TRBD1 TRBV20-1 - TRBJ1-1
CSVVLLTEQFF TGCAGCGTTGTTCTTTTAACTGAGCAGTTCTTC - TRBV29-1 few TRBJ2-1
CSARDLINTDTQYF TGCAGTGCTAGAGATCTAATAAACACAGATACGCAGTATTTT - TRBV20-1 many TRBJ2-3
CATSDRGYAEAFF TGTGCCACCAGCGACAGGGGGTACGCTGAAGCTTTCTTT TRBD1 TRBV24-1 - TRBJ1-1
CASSQDREYEQFF TGTGCCAGCAGCCAGGACAGGGAATATGAGCAGTTCTTC TRBD1 TRBV13 few TRBJ2-1
CASSLKPTGYTGELFF TGTGCCAGCAGTTTAAAACCGACGGGTTACACCGGGGAGCTGTTTTTT - TRBV27 - TRBJ2-2
CASSAAGTSYLQETQYF TGTGCCAGCAGCGCAGCCGGGACTAGCTACCTCCAAGAGACCCAGTACTTC TRBD2 TRBV7-2 - TRBJ2-5
CSARGGVNEQFF TGCAGTGCTAGGGGGGGGGTTAATGAGCAGTTCTTC TRBD2 TRBV20-1 - TRBJ2-1
CASSEDQLRGLSYNEQFF TGCGCCAGCAGCGAGGACCAGTTGCGCGGCCTCTCCTACAATGAGCAGTTCTTC - TRBV5-1 few TRBJ2-1
CASRQFSGSTDTQYF TGTGCCAGCCGCCAGTTTAGCGGGAGCACAGATACGCAGTATTTT TRBD2 TRBV12-3/TRBV12-4 few TRBJ2-3
CASRILAGVGELFF TGTGCCAGCAGGATTCTAGCGGGAGTCGGGGAGCTGTTTTTT TRBD2 TRBV6-1 few TRBJ2-2
CASSTGTQETQYF TGTGCCAGCTCAACAGGGACTCAAGAGACCCAGTACTTC - TRBV18 few TRBJ2-5
CASTRESVDTQYF TGTGCCAGCACCCGGGAATCCGTAGATACGCAGTATTTT - TRBV2 few TRBJ2-3
CASRQGWIRQETQYF TGTGCCAGCAGGCAGGGGTGGATACGCCAAGAGACCCAGTACTTC - TRBV12-3/TRBV12-4 many TRBJ2-5
CASSPPDNTGELFF TGCGCCAGCAGCCCACCAGATAACACCGGGGAGCTGTTTTTT - TRBV5-1 - TRBJ2-2
CSAERGGYGYTF TGCAGCGCCGAACGGGGTGGCTATGGCTACACCTTC - TRBV29-1 - TRBJ1-2
CASSRAGEFYNEQFF TGTGCCAGCAGCCGTGCGGGGGAGTTCTACAATGAGCAGTTCTTC TRBD2 TRBV7-9 few TRBJ2-1
CAISDRQPSNYGYTF TGTGCCATCAGCGATCGACAGCCCTCTAACTATGGCTACACCTTC - TRBV10-3 few TRBJ1-2
CASSATGPLGLRDTDTQYF TGTGCCAGCAGCGCGACAGGGCCCCTGGGACTCCGGGACACAGATACGCAGTATTTT - TRBV5-6 - TRBJ2-3
CASSPSGTAGNEQYF TGTGCCAGCAGTCCCTCCGGGACGGCGGGCAACGAGCAGTACTTC - TRBV12-3/TRBV12-4 many TRBJ2-7
CSASWGRAAWDTQYF TGCAGTGCTAGTTGGGGGAGGGCCGCCTGGGATACGCAGTATTTT TRBD2 TRBV20-1 - TRBJ2-3